The 22 T cell receptor beta chains given below trace back to one sample, sequenced in a study of molecular identifiers for immune sequencing clone quantification. Using its own MiXCR run on the PCR reads, TCRdb lists one record per CDR3 protein. The table records more than 550,000 distinct CDR3 sequences, approximately 24% of them present only once. The sequenced sample was naive CD8+ T cells from blood, with Jurkat cell RNA spiked in. Regarding subset: FACS-sorted CD8+CD4-CCR7+CD45RA+ naive T cells. The source is a human donor in good health. Some libraries in this study had Jurkat cell RNA spiked in.

About this clonotype itself: This clone may be a read error of a much larger clone one base away. J is TRBJ2-4 and V is TRBV4-2, with a weak D call TRBD2 (5 bases). Germline V gene lookup returns CDR1 LGHNA and CDR2 YNFKEQ. CDR3 length: 13 residues. The CDR3 DNA is TGTGTCAGCAGCCAAGATAGAGCGGAGGATCAGTACTTC. Encoded protein: CVSSQDRAEDQYF.

J is TRBJ2-3 and V is TRBV18, with TRBD2 matching 13 bases. Germline trimming cut 2 bases from V and 6 bases from J; bases unmatched to any gene: 8. The germline V gene encodes CDR1 KGHSH and CDR2 LQKENI. The CDR3 loop spans 17 amino acids. The CDR3 DNA reads as TGTGCCAGCTCACCATGGACTAGCGGGAGATTGGCGGATACGCAGTATTTT. As protein: CASSPWTSGRLADTQYF.

The chain is built from TRBV7-6 and TRBJ2-1; D assignment may be TRBD1 or TRBD2 (6 bases each). The CDR3 is 15 residues long. Germline V gene sequence: CDR1 SGHVS, CDR2 FNYEAQ. Between the trimmed V and J ends, which lost 0 bases and 9 bases, there was a span of 15 bases. In DNA, the CDR3 is TGTGCCAGCAGCTTAGCGGGGGGCTATACGGGTGAGCAGTTCTTC. This sequence encodes CASSLAGGYTGEQFF.

This clonotype was seen more than once but under ten times. The CDR3 here is CSASPEGTYPWNEQYF. The DNA of the CDR3 is TGCAGTGCTAGCCCCGAAGGGACCTACCCTTGGAACGAGCAGTACTTC. This sequence joins TRBV20-1 and TRBJ2-7; either TRBD1 or TRBD2 may supply D (5 bases each). CDR1 and CDR2 (germline): DFQATT, SNEGSKA (reference sequence). CDR3 size: 16 residues. V was cut by 3 bases and J by 5 bases, with 23 bases left in between.

With regard to this clonotype: A much larger clone differs by one base, so this may be a read error. The rearrangement joins TRBV7-3 to TRBJ2-1, with 15 bases aligning to TRBD2. The CDR3 is 14 amino acids. V trimming: 4 bases; J trimming: 10 bases; junction bases outside the gene matches: 2. The germline V gene has CDR1 SGHTA and CDR2 FQGTGA. CDR3 DNA: TGTGCCAGCAGCTCGGGACTAGCGGGAGGCGAGCAGTTCTTC. Translation: CASSSGLAGGEQFF.

This clonotype occurred a few times. The V and J genes are TRBV19 and TRBJ1-5, with D possibly being TRBD1 (5 bases). Trimming shortened V by 8 bases and J by 1 base, and 12 bases separated the two germline ends. This CDR3 has 14 amino acids. Germline CDR1 LNHDA, CDR2 SQIVND (reference sequence). The CDR3 DNA reads as TGTGCCAGTCAAGACAGTTCCAGCAATCAGCCCCAGCATTTT. Encoded protein: CASQDSSSNQPQHF.

This clonotype showed up many times. The chain uses TRBV27 and TRBJ2-3; possibly TRBD1 or TRBD2 for D (5 bases each). Trimming removed 5 bases from V and 2 bases from J, with 23 bases in between. The CDR3 totals 18 residues. The germline CDR1 and CDR2 sequences are MNHEY and SMNVEV (reference sequence). Here the CDR3 reads CASSQTSRGRGPTDTQYF. CDR3 in DNA: TGTGCCAGCAGTCAAACTTCACGGGGCAGAGGACCCACAGATACGCAGTATTTT.

This clonotype was counted many times. This chain uses TRBV4-1 with TRBJ1-5; 7 bases are shared with TRBD1. The CDR3 runs 15 residues. Germline CDR1 is MGHRA and CDR2 is YSYEKL. V lost 3 bases to trimming and J lost 4 bases; unmatched junction nucleotides: 6. In DNA form, the CDR3 reads TGCGCCAGCAGCCAGGGACAGAGCCCGAATCAGCCCCAGCATTTT. Protein sequence: CASSQGQSPNQPQHF.

This clonotype has more than one count but fewer than ten. This chain joins TRBV10-3 and TRBJ1-5, with D possibly TRBD1 on 5 matching bases. Trimming took 3 bases from V and 2 from J, leaving 17 bases between them. Germline loops: CDR1 ENHRY, CDR2 SYGVKD. The CDR3 consists of 17 residues. The CDR3: CAISDIGGRAGNQPQHF. CDR3 sequence (DNA): TGTGCCATCAGTGATATTGGGGGGAGGGCGGGCAATCAGCCCCAGCATTTT.

As concerns this clonotype: Mismatch with germline at one junction end may stem from a read error. This rearrangement joins TRBV28 to TRBJ1-1, with unresolved D. The CDR3 is made up of 12 amino acids. Germline values: CDR1 MDHEN, CDR2 SYDVKM. This CDR3 is CASSFANTEALF. CDR3 nucleotides: TGTGCCAGCAGTTTTGCGAACACTGAAGCTCTCTTT. Full variable domain (rest looked up from reference TRBV28 and TRBJ1-1): DVKVTQSSRYLVKRTGEKVFLECVQDMDHENMFWYRQDPGLGLRLIYFSYDVKMKEKGDIPEGYSVSREKKERFSLILESASTNQTSMYLCASSFANTEALFGQGTRLTVV.

CDR3 DNA: TGTGCCAGCTCTGACAGGGGGAAGCAGACCCAGTACTTC. Residues: CASSDRGKQTQYF. The rearrangement joins TRBV2 to TRBJ2-5; 9 bases fit TRBD1. This CDR3 has 13 residues. Germline-derived CDR1 and CDR2 are SNHLY and FYNNEI. V shed 8 bases and J 6 bases; nucleotides not matched to a gene: 7.

The V call is TRBV2, the J call TRBJ2-5; 7 bases match TRBD2. The CDR3 has 13 residues. CDR1 is SNHLY and CDR2 is FYNNEI in the germline V gene. CDR3 amino acids: CPKRRGIEETQYF. CDR3 sequence (DNA): TGTCCCAAGAGGCGGGGGATCGAAGAGACCCAGTACTTC.

At least ten counts were recorded for this clonotype. The chain combines TRBV9 with TRBJ2-7, with D perhaps TRBD1 (5 bases). Trimming pared 0 bases from V and 7 bases from J, leaving 11 bases between. In germline, CDR1 is SGDLS, CDR2 YYNGEE. The CDR3 consists of 13 residues. Here the CDR3 reads CASSVAGHGEQYF. DNA of the CDR3: TGTGCCAGCAGCGTAGCCGGACACGGAGAGCAGTACTTC.

For this clonotype: Compared with germline, one end of the junction differs, possibly owing to a read error. The gene calls are TRBV5-3 and TRBJ1-1; tentative D call: TRBD1 (6 bases). TRBV5-3 is identified as an open reading frame with a role that is uncertain. The length of the CDR3 is 14 residues. The CDR3 region has the DNA TGCGCCGGCAGCTTGCGCCGGGGGGCCACTGAAGCTTTCTTT. Translating gives CAGSLRRGATEAFF.

The V gene is TRBV7-9, the J gene TRBJ2-7, with 13 positions matching TRBD2. Germline trimming cut 5 bases from V and 2 bases from J; bases unmatched to any gene: 12. The CDR3 is 18 residues long. Germline loops: CDR1 SEHNR, CDR2 FQNEAQ (reference sequence). The CDR3 spells CASSPLRGTSGKPYEQYF. CDR3 bases: TGTGCCAGCAGCCCCCTGAGAGGGACTAGCGGGAAACCCTACGAGCAGTACTTC.

V is TRBV20-1 and J is TRBJ1-1, with a possible D match to TRBD1 (5 bases). V gave up 2 bases and J gave up 1 base, with 20 bases separating them. CDR1 and CDR2 from the germline V gene are DFQATT and SNEGSKA (reference sequence). CDR3 length equals 17 residues. The CDR3 reads CSARSSRAMGTNTEAFF. CDR3 bases: TGCAGTGCTAGATCTTCACGCGCTATGGGGACGAACACTGAAGCTTTCTTT.

This clonotype showed up just a few times. This chain links TRBV11-1 with TRBJ2-1; no firm D call. Deletions cut 5 bases from V and 3 bases from J, with 14 bases between. The length of the CDR3 is 15 residues. CDR1 and CDR2 from the germline V gene are SGHAT and FQDESV (reference sequence). CDR3 residues: CASSQRTLDYNEQFF. CDR3 coding DNA: TGTGCCAGCAGCCAAAGGACCCTAGACTACAATGAGCAGTTCTTC. Complete variable domain (other parts from reference TRBV11-1 and TRBJ2-1): EAEVAQSPRYKITEKSQAVAFWCDPISGHATLYWYRQILGQGPELLVQFQDESVVDDSQLPKDRFSAERLKGVDSTLKIQPAELGDSAMYLCASSQRTLDYNEQFFGPGTRLTVL.

Note on this clonotype: Mismatch with germline at one junction end may stem from a read error. This chain joins TRBV3-1 and TRBJ2-5; tentative D call: TRBD1 (6 bases). From germline, CDR1 is LGHDT and CDR2 YNNKEL (reference sequence). The CDR3 contains 17 residues. CDR3 protein: CAGSQDRYRVSQETQYF. CDR3 nucleotides: TGTGCCGGCAGCCAAGATCGGTACAGGGTTTCTCAAGAGACCCAGTACTTC.

The sample holds a few counts of this clonotype. The V call is TRBV2, the J call TRBJ2-5; TRBD1 matches 8 bases. Per germline, CDR1 SNHLY and CDR2 FYNNEI. The CDR3 is 15 amino acids. The junction had 15 bases not matched to a gene; V was cut back by 10 bases and J by 5 bases. CDR3 in DNA: TGTGCCACCGAAGAGCAGGGGGCGTATCGGGAGACCCAGTACTTC. It translates to CATEEQGAYRETQYF.

This clonotype was counted once. The genes are TRBV19 and TRBJ2-7; TRBD1 matches at 10 bases. This CDR3 comprises 13 residues. Germline loops: CDR1 LNHDA, CDR2 SQIVND (reference sequence). Germline trimming cut 3 bases from V and 5 bases from J; bases unmatched to any gene: 1. CDR3: CASSIGTGDEQYF. The CDR3, as DNA: TGTGCCAGTAGTATCGGGACAGGGGACGAGCAGTACTTC.

Notes on this clonotype: A much larger clone lies a single base off, so this may be a read error. A read error is likely, as this CDR3 ends without the conserved phenylalanine or tryptophan. The V gene is TRBV7-6, the J gene TRBJ1-5; D is uncertain. The germline gives CDR1 SGHVS, CDR2 FNYEAQ. V shed 3 bases and J shed 4 bases, with 10 bases lying between them. CDR3 length: 14 residues. CDR3 coding DNA: TGTGCCAGCAGCTTTGGTCCGGGGAATCAGCCCCAGCATCTT. It specifies CASSFGPGNQPQHL.

A remark on this clonotype: Given a much more abundant clone one base away, this may be a read error. V and J are TRBV4-3 and TRBJ2-5; D not resolved. Trimming pared 1 base from V and 5 bases from J, leaving 11 bases between. The CDR3 loop spans 14 amino acids. CDR1 LGHNA and CDR2 YSLEER come from the germline V gene. The CDR3 bases are TGCGCCAGCAGCCAAGGACCAGGCGCGGAGACCCAGTACTTC. Translated, it gives CASSQGPGAETQYF.